One and the same sample provided the 4 T cell receptor beta chains below, sequenced in a study of spatial heterogeneity in lung cancer. Findings of the study overall: Tumoral mutation counts were tracked by counts of expanded intratumoral alpha and beta TCRs.

TCRdb itself ran the 5' RACE reads through MiXCR, one entry per CDR3 protein. The table shows some 150 distinct CDR3 sequences, with less than 40% occurring only once. This sample's time point: sample taken at primary tumor resection. Antigens of these TCRs are unknown. The sample here was lung tumor tissue, taken at surgery. These receptors originate from a female donor with early-stage non-small cell lung cancer.

About this clonotype: The library was built for alpha chains, so this beta chain is an off-target read and its size means little. The rearrangement joins TRBV20-1 to TRBJ2-2; 8 bases fit TRBD1. Germline V gene data show CDR1 as DFQATT and CDR2 as SNEGSKA (reference sequence). V was pared by 3 bases and J by 6 bases, with 12 bases of the junction left unmatched. This CDR3 is built from 16 residues. The CDR3, as DNA: TGCAGTGCTAGGGGACCGCAGGGGGCTAACCCCGGGGAGCTGTTTTTT. Protein product: CSARGPQGANPGELFF.

A note on this clonotype: This beta chain turned up in a library designed for alpha chains; as an off-target read, its abundance says little. The chain is built from TRBV5-4 and TRBJ2-3, with D unresolved. The CDR3 extends over 12 amino acids. Germline V gene lookup returns CDR1 SGHNT and CDR2 YYREEE (reference sequence). The ends were cut back, 4 bases at V and 2 bases at J, with 5 bases in the middle. The CDR3 sequence: CASSLDTDTQYF. The CDR3 DNA sequence: TGTGCCAGCAGCCTAGACACAGATACGCAGTATTTT.

In regard to this clonotype: Since it is a stray read in a library aimed at alpha chains, this beta chain has a size that is not meaningful. The gene calls are TRBV5-1 and TRBJ2-3, with 7 nucleotides matching TRBD2. J lost 5 bases, V lost 6 bases, and 12 bases had no gene match. Germline-derived CDR1 and CDR2 are SGHRS and YFSETQ. The CDR3 extends over 15 amino acids. This CDR3 reads CASKLPGLRGDTQYF. CDR3 nucleotide sequence: TGCGCCAGCAAACTCCCGGGACTAAGGGGAGATACGCAGTATTTT. Full variable domain (missing parts from reference TRBV5-1 and TRBJ2-3): KAGVTQTPRYLIKTRGQQVTLSCSPISGHRSVSWYQQTPGQGLQFLFEYFSETQRNKGNFPGRFSGRQFSNSRSEMNVSTLELGDSALYLCASKLPGLRGDTQYFGPGTRLTVL.

To note about this clonotype: A library prepared for alpha chains yielded this beta chain as an off-target read; its size is of little meaning. The chain recombines TRBV7-8 with TRBJ1-1; D remains unclear. This CDR3 region has 13 residues. The germline V gene encodes CDR1 SGHVS and CDR2 FQNEAQ. The V gene lost 6 bases and the J gene lost 5 bases, with 13 bases spanning the gap. This chain's CDR3 is CASSSWRGTEAFF. The CDR3 nucleotides are TGTGCCAGCAGTTCATGGAGAGGAACTGAAGCTTTCTTT.